This T cell receptor (beta chain) was recorded in a study of blood T cell repertoires in COVID-19. For the study at large: Samples came from the United States, Italy and Spain, spanning acute and convalescent COVID-19. Sources were T cells, B-cell-depleted T cells, or PBMCs; the material itself was cDNA or gDNA.

Notes on this clone: The identical CDR3 is also encoded by other nucleotide sequences in the sample.

The germline V gene has CDR1 LGHDT and CDR2 YNNKEL (reference sequence). The CDR3 runs 14 residues. V trimming: 4 bases; J trimming: 2 bases; junction bases outside the gene matches: 2. In the original workflow: By means of reference gene primer amplification, nucleated cell counts were estimated. The method was immunoSEQ multiplex PCR; TCRdb's version includes in-frame clones alone and lacks a portion of them. That table furnishes V, J and clone size, whereas the DNA furnished D and trimming. The sample records 300,000 to 400,000 clones, around 87% being singletons. Followed over time, Seattle patients had been enrolled while infection was active.

This chain links TRBV3-1 (or the pseudogene TRBV3-2) with TRBJ1-5, with 7 nucleotides matching TRBD1. This receptor was obtained from a woman between 50 and 59 years old with COVID-19, enrolled during active disease. Material: peripheral blood. CDR3 protein: CASSRTGGNQPQHF. CDR3 nucleotide sequence: TGTGCCAGCAGCCGCACAGGGGGCAATCAGCCCCAGCATTTT.